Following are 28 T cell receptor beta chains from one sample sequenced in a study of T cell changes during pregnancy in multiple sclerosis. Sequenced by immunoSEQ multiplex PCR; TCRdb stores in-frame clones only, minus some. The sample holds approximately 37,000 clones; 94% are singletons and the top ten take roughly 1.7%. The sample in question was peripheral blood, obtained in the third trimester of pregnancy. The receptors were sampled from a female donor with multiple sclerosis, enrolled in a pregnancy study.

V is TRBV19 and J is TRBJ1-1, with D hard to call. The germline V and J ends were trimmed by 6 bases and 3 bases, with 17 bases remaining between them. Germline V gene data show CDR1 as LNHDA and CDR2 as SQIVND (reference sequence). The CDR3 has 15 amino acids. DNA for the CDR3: TGTGCCAGTAGCCTTCAGAGGGTTTGGGACACTGAAGCTTTCTTT. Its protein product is CASSLQRVWDTEAFF. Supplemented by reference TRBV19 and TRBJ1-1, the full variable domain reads DGGITQSPKYLFRKEGQNVTLSCEQNLNHDAMYWYRQDPGQGLRLIYYSQIVNDFQKGDIAEGYSVSREKKESFPLTVTSAQKNPTAFYLCASSLQRVWDTEAFFGQGTRLTVV.

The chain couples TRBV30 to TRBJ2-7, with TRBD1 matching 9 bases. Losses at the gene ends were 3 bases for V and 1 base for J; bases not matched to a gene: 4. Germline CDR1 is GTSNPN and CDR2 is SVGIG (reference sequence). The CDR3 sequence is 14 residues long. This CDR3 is CAWSAQGASYEQYF. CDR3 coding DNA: TGTGCCTGGAGCGCACAGGGGGCATCCTACGAGCAGTACTTC.

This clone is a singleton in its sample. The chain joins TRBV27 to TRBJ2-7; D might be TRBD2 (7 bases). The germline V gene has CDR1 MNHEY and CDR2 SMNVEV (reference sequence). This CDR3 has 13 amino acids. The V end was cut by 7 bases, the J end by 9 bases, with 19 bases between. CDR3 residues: CASTPTGGGRQYF. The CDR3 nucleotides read TGTGCCAGCACCCCAACGGGGGGCGGGAGGCAGTACTTC.

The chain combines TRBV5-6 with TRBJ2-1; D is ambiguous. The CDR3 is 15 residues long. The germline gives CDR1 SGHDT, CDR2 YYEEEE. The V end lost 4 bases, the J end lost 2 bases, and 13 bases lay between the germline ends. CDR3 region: CASSLQGVAYNEQFF. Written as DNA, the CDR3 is TGTGCCAGCAGCCTACAAGGAGTAGCCTACAATGAGCAGTTCTTC.

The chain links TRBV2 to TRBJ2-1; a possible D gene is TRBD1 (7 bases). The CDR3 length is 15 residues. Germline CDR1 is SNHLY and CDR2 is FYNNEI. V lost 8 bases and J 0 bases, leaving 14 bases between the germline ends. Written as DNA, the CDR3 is TGTGCCAGCCGCCAGGGGGGACGCTCCTACAATGAGCAGTTCTTC. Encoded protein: CASRQGGRSYNEQFF.

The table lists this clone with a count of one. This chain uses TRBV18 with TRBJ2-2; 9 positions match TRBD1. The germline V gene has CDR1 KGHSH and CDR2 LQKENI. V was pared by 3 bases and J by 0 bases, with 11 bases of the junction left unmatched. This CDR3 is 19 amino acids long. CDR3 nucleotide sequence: TGTGCCAGCTCACCGTTTCGGGACAGGGTATCAGCGAACACCGGGGAGCTGTTTTTT. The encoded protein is CASSPFRDRVSANTGELFF.

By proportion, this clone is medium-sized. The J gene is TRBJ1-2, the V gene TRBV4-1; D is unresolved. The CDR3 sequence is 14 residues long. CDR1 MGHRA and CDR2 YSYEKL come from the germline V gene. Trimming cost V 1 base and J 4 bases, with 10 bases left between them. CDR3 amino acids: CASSQGRETYGYTF. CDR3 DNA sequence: TGCGCCAGCAGCCAAGGGAGGGAGACCTATGGCTACACCTTC.

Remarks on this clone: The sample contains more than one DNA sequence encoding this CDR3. CDR3 DNA sequence: TGTGCCAGCAGCCGACAGGGGACCGGGGAGCTGTTTTTT. As protein: CASSRQGTGELFF. The chain employs TRBV11-3 and TRBJ2-2; 8 bases line up with TRBD1. The CDR3 is 13 amino acids. CDR1 SGHNT and CDR2 YENEEA come from the germline V gene. V gave up 5 bases and J gave up 5 bases; unmatched junction bases: 1.

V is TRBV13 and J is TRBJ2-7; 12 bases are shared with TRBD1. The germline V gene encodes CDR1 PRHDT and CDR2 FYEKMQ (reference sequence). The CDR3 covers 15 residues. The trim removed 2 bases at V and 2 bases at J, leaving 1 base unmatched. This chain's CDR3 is CASSLRDRGPYEQYF. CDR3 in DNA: TGTGCCAGCAGCTTACGGGACAGGGGGCCCTACGAGCAGTACTTC. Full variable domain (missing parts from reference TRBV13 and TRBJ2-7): AAGVIQSPRHLIKEKRETATLKCYPIPRHDTVYWYQQGPGQDPQFLISFYEKMQSDKGSIPDRFSAQQFSDYHSELNMSSLELGDSALYFCASSLRDRGPYEQYFGPGTRLTVT.

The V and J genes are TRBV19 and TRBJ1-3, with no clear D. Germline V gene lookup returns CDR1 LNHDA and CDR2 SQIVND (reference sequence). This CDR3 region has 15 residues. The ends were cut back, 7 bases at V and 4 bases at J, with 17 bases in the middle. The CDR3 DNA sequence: TGTGCCAGTACCACCGGAGGGAACCCGGGAAACACCATATATTTT. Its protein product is CASTTGGNPGNTIYF.

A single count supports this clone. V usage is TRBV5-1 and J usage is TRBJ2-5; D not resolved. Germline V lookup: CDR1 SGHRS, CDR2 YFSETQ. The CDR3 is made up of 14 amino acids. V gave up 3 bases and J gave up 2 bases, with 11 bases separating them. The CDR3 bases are TGCGCCAGCAGCTATGCCGGAGATCAAGAGACCCAGTACTTC. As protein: CASSYAGDQETQYF.

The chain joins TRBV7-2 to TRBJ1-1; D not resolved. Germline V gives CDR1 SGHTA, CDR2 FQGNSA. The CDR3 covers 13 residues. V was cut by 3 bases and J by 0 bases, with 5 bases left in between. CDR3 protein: CASSFSVNTEAFF. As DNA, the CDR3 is TGTGCCAGCAGCTTCTCGGTGAACACTGAAGCTTTCTTT.

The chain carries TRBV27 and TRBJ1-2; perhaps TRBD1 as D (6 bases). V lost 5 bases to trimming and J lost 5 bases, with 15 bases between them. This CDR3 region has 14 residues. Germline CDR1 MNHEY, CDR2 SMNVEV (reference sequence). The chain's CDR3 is CASSGSDRPYGYTF. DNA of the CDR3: TGTGCCAGCAGTGGGTCGGACAGACCGTATGGCTACACCTTC.

The CDR3 loop is CASSWRGIYGYTF. The CDR3 DNA reads TGTGCCAGCAGTTGGCGAGGGATCTATGGCTACACCTTC. J is TRBJ1-2 and V is TRBV28; unclear D gene. V lost 4 bases and J 4 bases, leaving 10 bases between the germline ends. Looked up from germline, CDR1 is MDHEN and CDR2 is SYDVKM. There are 13 residues in the CDR3.

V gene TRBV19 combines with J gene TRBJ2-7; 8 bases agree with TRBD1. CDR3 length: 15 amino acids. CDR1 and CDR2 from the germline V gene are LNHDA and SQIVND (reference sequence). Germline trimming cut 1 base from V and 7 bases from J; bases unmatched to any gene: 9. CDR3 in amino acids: CASSIAGPGTGEQYF. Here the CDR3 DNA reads TGTGCCAGTAGTATAGCCGGTCCCGGGACAGGAGAGCAGTACTTC.

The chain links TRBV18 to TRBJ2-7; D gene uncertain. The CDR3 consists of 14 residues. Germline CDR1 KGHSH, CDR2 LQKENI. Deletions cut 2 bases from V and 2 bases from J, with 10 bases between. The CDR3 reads CASSPVDTAYEQYF. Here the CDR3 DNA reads TGTGCCAGCTCACCAGTCGACACCGCCTACGAGCAGTACTTC.

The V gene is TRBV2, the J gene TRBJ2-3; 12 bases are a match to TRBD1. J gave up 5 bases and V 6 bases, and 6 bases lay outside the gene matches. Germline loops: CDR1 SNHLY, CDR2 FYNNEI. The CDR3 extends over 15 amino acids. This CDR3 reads CASSWDRGQEDTQYF. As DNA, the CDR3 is TGTGCCAGCAGCTGGGACAGGGGGCAAGAAGATACGCAGTATTTT.

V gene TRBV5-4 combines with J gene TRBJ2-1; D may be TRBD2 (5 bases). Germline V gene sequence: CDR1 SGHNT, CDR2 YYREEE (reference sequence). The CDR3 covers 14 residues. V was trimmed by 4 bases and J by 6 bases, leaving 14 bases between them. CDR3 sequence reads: CASSITSLANEQFF. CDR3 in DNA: TGTGCCAGCAGCATCACTAGTCTCGCCAATGAGCAGTTCTTC. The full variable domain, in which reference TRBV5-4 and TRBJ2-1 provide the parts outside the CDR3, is ETGVTQSPTHLIKTRGQQVTLRCSSQSGHNTVSWYQQALGQGPQFIFQYYREEENGRGNFPPRFSGLQFPNYSSELNVNALELDDSALYLCASSITSLANEQFFGPGTRLTVL.

The CDR3 loop is CASSIWGQGTLSGANVLTF. CDR3 in DNA: TGTGCCAGTAGTATCTGGGGACAGGGCACCCTCTCTGGGGCCAACGTCCTGACTTTC. The rearrangement joins TRBV19 to TRBJ2-6, with 9 positions matching TRBD1. V was clipped by 3 bases and J by 0 bases; unmatched bases: 9. Per the germline V gene, CDR1 is LNHDA and CDR2 is SQIVND (reference sequence). There are 19 residues in the CDR3.

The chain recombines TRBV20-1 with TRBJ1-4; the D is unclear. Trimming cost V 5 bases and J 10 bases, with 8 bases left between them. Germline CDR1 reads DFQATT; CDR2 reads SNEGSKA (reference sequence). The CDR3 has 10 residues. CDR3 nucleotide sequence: TGCAGTGCTGAGGAAGGAAAACTGTTTTTT. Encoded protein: CSAEEGKLFF.

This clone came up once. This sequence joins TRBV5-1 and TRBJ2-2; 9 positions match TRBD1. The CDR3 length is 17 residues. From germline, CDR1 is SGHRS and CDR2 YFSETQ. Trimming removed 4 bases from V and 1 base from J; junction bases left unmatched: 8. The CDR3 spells CASSAIPGQGNTGELFF. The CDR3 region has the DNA TGCGCCAGCAGCGCGATCCCGGGACAGGGGAACACCGGGGAGCTGTTTTTT.

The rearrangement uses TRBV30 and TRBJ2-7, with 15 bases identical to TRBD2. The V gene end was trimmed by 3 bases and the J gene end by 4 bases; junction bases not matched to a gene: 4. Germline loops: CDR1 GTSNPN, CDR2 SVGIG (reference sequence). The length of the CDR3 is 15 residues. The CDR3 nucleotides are TGTGCCTGGAGGAGTGGACTAGCGGGAGGGTACGAGCAGTACTTC. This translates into CAWRSGLAGGYEQYF.

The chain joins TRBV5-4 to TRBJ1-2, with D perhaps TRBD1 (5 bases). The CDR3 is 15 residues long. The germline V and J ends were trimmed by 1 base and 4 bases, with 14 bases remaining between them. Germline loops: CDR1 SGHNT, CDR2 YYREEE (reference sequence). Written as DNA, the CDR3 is TGTGCCAGCAGCTTGCCCGACAGATTTTCCTATGGCTACACCTTC. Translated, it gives CASSLPDRFSYGYTF.

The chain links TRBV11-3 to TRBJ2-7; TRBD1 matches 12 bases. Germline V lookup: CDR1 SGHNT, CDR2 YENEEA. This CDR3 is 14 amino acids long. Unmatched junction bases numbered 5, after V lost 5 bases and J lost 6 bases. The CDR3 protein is CASSHRDRGLEQYF. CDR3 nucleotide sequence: TGTGCCAGCAGCCACCGGGACAGGGGGCTCGAGCAGTACTTC.

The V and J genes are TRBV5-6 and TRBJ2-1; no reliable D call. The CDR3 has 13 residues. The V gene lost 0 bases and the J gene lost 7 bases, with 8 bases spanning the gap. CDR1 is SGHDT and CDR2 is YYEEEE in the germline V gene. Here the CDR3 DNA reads TGTGCCAGCAGCTTGGGAGCCCCGAATGAGCAGTTCTTC. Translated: CASSLGAPNEQFF. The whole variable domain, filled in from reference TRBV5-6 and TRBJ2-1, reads DAGVTQSPTHLIKTRGQQVTLRCSPKSGHDTVSWYQQALGQGPQFIFQYYEEEERQRGNFPDRFSGHQFPNYSSELNVNALLLGDSALYLCASSLGAPNEQFFGPGTRLTVL.

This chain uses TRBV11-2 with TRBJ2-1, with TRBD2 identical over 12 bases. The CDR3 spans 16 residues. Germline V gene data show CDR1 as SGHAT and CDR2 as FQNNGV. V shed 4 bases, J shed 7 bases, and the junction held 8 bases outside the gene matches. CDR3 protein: CASSSLTSGGGNEQFF. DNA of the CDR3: TGTGCCAGCAGCTCCTTGACTAGCGGGGGCGGTAATGAGCAGTTCTTC.

The CDR3 sequence is CAISESTRVGEQYF. As DNA, the CDR3 is TGTGCCATCAGTGAGTCGACCCGGGTCGGGGAGCAGTACTTC. The J gene is TRBJ2-7, the V gene TRBV10-3; D unclear. The CDR3 is made up of 14 amino acids. Trimming cost V 0 bases and J 7 bases, with 13 bases left between them. Germline CDR1 and CDR2: ENHRY and SYGVKD.

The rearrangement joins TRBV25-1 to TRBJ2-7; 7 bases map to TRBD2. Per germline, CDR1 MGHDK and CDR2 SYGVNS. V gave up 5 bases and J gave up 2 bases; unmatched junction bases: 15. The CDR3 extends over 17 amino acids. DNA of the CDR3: TGTGCCAGCAGTCTGGGACTATTTTCGAAAGAAACCTACGAGCAGTACTTC. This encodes CASSLGLFSKETYEQYF.